The 31 T cell receptor beta chains below all came from one sample that was sequenced in a study of somatic mutations in cytotoxic T cells in rheumatoid arthritis. Assay: immunoSEQ multiplex PCR; the TCRdb copy retains only in-frame clones and omits some. Of roughly 20,000 clones listed, around four fifths are singletons. Sequencing was done on a sample of CD8+ T cells sorted from blood. The receptors were sampled from an older woman in good health.

Only one count was recorded for this clone. This chain joins TRBV21-1 and TRBJ2-4; the table's D call, TRBD2, was not checked against the DNA. TRBV21-1 is an annotated pseudogene. The CDR3 consists of 18 residues. CDR3 residues: CASSKVVASRRPKNIQYF. The CDR3 DNA reads as TGTGCCAGCAGCAAAGTGGTCGCTAGTCGGCGTCCCAAAAACATTCAGTACTTC.

The chain links TRBV7-6 to TRBJ2-7, with D maybe TRBD1 (6 bases). The CDR3 runs to 13 residues. Germline assignment: CDR1 SGHVS and CDR2 FNYEAQ. V lost 0 bases, J lost 5 bases, and 8 bases lay in between. The CDR3 nucleotides are TGTGCCAGCAGCTTAGCGCCAGGGGACGAGCAGTACTTC. It encodes CASSLAPGDEQYF.

This chain connects TRBV7-6 to TRBJ1-1; the D is unclear. The germline V gene encodes CDR1 SGHVS and CDR2 FNYEAQ. V shed 5 bases and J shed 3 bases, with 10 bases lying between them. The CDR3 loop spans 13 amino acids. The CDR3 DNA reads as TGTGCCAGCAGCCCGACTGGGGACACTGAAGCTTTCTTT. This gives the protein CASSPTGDTEAFF.

The genes are TRBV7-9 and TRBJ1-1, with unresolved D. Trimming stripped 5 bases from V and 1 base from J, with 8 bases between. The germline V gene has CDR1 SEHNR and CDR2 FQNEAQ (reference sequence). The CDR3 is 13 residues long. The chain's CDR3 is CASSNPRNTEAFF. CDR3 bases: TGTGCCAGCAGCAACCCTAGGAACACTGAAGCTTTCTTT.

This rearrangement joins TRBV7-9 to TRBJ2-7, with TRBD1 matching over 8 bases. CDR1 is SEHNR and CDR2 is FQNEAQ in the germline V gene (reference sequence). V was pared by 4 bases and J by 3 bases, with 8 bases of the junction left unmatched. This CDR3 is 15 amino acids long. DNA of the CDR3: TGTGCCAGCAGCTCCTCCGGGACAGGCCTCTACGAGCAGTACTTC. It is translated as CASSSSGTGLYEQYF.

The chain combines TRBV2 with TRBJ2-1; 8 bases are shared with TRBD1. J gave up 8 bases and V 6 bases, and 6 bases lay outside the gene matches. The germline CDR1 and CDR2 sequences are SNHLY and FYNNEI. The CDR3 is 13 amino acids. CDR3 sequence: CASSLPTGDEQFF. The CDR3 DNA reads TGTGCCAGCAGCCTACCGACAGGGGATGAGCAGTTCTTC.

The chain's CDR3 is CATSRDPGVEAFF. The CDR3 nucleotides are TGTGCCACCAGCAGAGATCCCGGGGTTGAAGCTTTCTTT. The gene calls are TRBV15 and TRBJ1-1; D is ambiguous. The CDR3 runs 13 residues. V was clipped by 0 bases and J by 7 bases, with 9 bases between them. Germline V lookup: CDR1 LNHNV, CDR2 YYDKDF (reference sequence).

CDR3 protein: CATSRGVRDATDQPQHF. The CDR3 DNA reads TGTGCCACCAGCAGAGGGGTTAGGGACGCAACTGATCAGCCCCAGCATTTT. V usage is TRBV15 and J usage is TRBJ1-5; possible D gene TRBD1, 5 bases. CDR1 is LNHNV and CDR2 is YYDKDF in the germline V gene (reference sequence). The CDR3 has 17 amino acids. Trimming cost V 1 base and J 5 bases, with 18 bases left between them.

The V and J genes are TRBV9 and TRBJ2-2; perhaps TRBD2 as D (5 bases). The CDR3 totals 17 residues. Germline V gives CDR1 SGDLS, CDR2 YYNGEE. Trimming removed 4 bases at V and 1 base at J, with 17 bases between. CDR3 sequence (DNA): TGTGCCAGCAGCCCTCGAGTGGGGAGTGGGAACACCGGGGAGCTGTTTTTT. As protein: CASSPRVGSGNTGELFF.

The chain recombines TRBV27 with TRBJ2-7, with D tentatively TRBD2 (5 bases). Germline CDR1 and CDR2: MNHEY and SMNVEV (reference sequence). The CDR3 is 15 amino acids. V was pared by 2 bases and J by 1 base, with 12 bases between. The CDR3 DNA is TGTGCCAGCAGTTTAGCCCCTAGCAGTTCCTACGAGCAGTACTTC. Translating gives CASSLAPSSSYEQYF.

The chain has TRBV6-1 and TRBJ2-5, with 13 nucleotides matching TRBD2. The DNA end favors TRBJ2-7, so the J call may be wrong. The CDR3 has 14 amino acids. CDR1 and CDR2 from the germline V gene are MNHNS and SASEGT. The CDR3 reads CASSGTSGSSEQYF. The CDR3 DNA reads TGTGCCAGCAGTGGGACTAGCGGGAGTTCCGAGCAGTACTTC.

The CDR3 DNA follows: TGTGCCAGCAGTTGGGCCCTCTACAATGAGCAGTTCTTC. Translating gives CASSWALYNEQFF. The J gene is TRBJ2-1, the V gene TRBV27; the D is unclear. CDR1 is MNHEY and CDR2 is SMNVEV in the germline V gene (reference sequence). There are 13 residues in the CDR3. V lost 4 bases and J lost 3, with 7 bases in between.

The chain employs TRBV7-9 and TRBJ2-7; tentative D call: TRBD1 (5 bases). V lost 5 bases and J 3 bases, leaving 17 bases between the germline ends. This CDR3 spans 15 amino acids. Germline CDR1 and CDR2: SEHNR and FQNEAQ (reference sequence). This CDR3 reads CASSRAPGPLYEQYF. The CDR3 DNA sequence: TGTGCCAGCAGCCGGGCCCCAGGGCCCCTCTACGAGCAGTACTTC.

The chain is built from TRBV5-1 and TRBJ2-3, with 7 bases lining up with TRBD1. Germline V lookup: CDR1 SGHRS, CDR2 YFSETQ. CDR3 size: 16 residues. J gave up 2 bases and V 1 base, and 7 bases lay outside the gene matches. CDR3 nucleotide sequence: TGCGCCAGCAGCTTGCCGAAGGACAGGTACACAGATACGCAGTATTTT. Amino acid sequence: CASSLPKDRYTDTQYF.

This chain connects TRBV6-5 to TRBJ2-7; D uncertain. This CDR3 contains 14 residues. Per germline, CDR1 MNHEY and CDR2 SVGAGI. V was cut by 2 bases and J by 2 bases, with 10 bases left in between. CDR3 coding DNA: TGTGCCAGCAGTTACGAAAGGGTCCCCTACGAGCAGTACTTC. This sequence encodes CASSYERVPYEQYF.

The count of this clone is one. The chain joins TRBV11-2 to TRBJ2-3; 9 positions match TRBD2. This CDR3 has 18 residues. V was clipped by 0 bases and J by 4 bases; unmatched bases: 11. Germline lookup yields CDR1 SGHAT and CDR2 FQNNGV. CDR3 in DNA: TGTGCCAGCAGCTTAGATTTTGGCGCGGGGGGGCCCCCAGATACGCAGTATTTT. Residues: CASSLDFGAGGPPDTQYF.

This chain uses TRBV7-8 with TRBJ2-1; 7 bases map to TRBD1. V lost 2 bases to trimming and J lost 0 bases; unmatched junction nucleotides: 7. This CDR3 comprises 17 residues. Looked up from germline, CDR1 is SGHVS and CDR2 is FQNEAQ. CDR3 amino acids: CASSLSDRASSYNEQFF. In DNA form, the CDR3 reads TGTGCCAGCAGCTTAAGTGACAGGGCGAGCTCCTACAATGAGCAGTTCTTC.

V and J are TRBV4-1 and TRBJ2-5, with D uncertain. Judging by the DNA end, TRBJ2-7 fits better; the J call may be wrong. CDR3 length: 14 residues. Germline lookup yields CDR1 MGHRA and CDR2 YSYEKL. The CDR3 is CASSQVTTDYEQYF. The CDR3 coding sequence is TGCGCCAGCAGCCAAGTTACTACCGATTACGAGCAGTACTTC.

J is TRBJ2-4 and V is TRBV30, with 12 bases fitting TRBD2. Trimming took 1 base from V and 1 from J; bases not matched to a gene: 8. Germline CDR1 and CDR2: GTSNPN and SVGIG (reference sequence). The CDR3 runs to 18 residues. The CDR3 protein is CAWSGPSGREGAKNIQYF. The CDR3 DNA reads TGTGCCTGGAGTGGGCCTAGCGGGAGGGAAGGGGCCAAAAACATTCAGTACTTC.

CDR3 nucleotide sequence: TGTGCCAGCAGCTTGCGGGGGGGCTCTAATGAGCAGTTCTTC. Encoded protein: CASSLRGGSNEQFF. The chain is built from TRBV11-3 and TRBJ2-1; TRBD2 matches at 9 bases. Germline trimming cut 3 bases from V and 7 bases from J; bases unmatched to any gene: 4. The CDR3 runs 14 residues. The germline gives CDR1 SGHNT, CDR2 YENEEA.

The V gene is TRBV7-9, the J gene TRBJ2-7; D is possibly TRBD1 (5 bases). The CDR3 extends over 14 amino acids. Trimming pared 5 bases from V and 5 bases from J, leaving 16 bases between. The germline CDR1 and CDR2 sequences are SEHNR and FQNEAQ (reference sequence). This CDR3 is CASSPPQGANEQYF. CDR3 nucleotides: TGTGCCAGCAGCCCCCCCCAGGGTGCCAACGAGCAGTACTTC.

This clone is termed medium-sized. The chain combines TRBV30 with TRBJ1-2, with D hard to call. From germline, CDR1 is GTSNPN and CDR2 SVGIG (reference sequence). The CDR3 runs to 13 residues. Trimming took off 5 bases at V and 4 bases at J, with 14 bases between the two ends. The CDR3, as DNA: TGTGCCTGGGGCCGGGTGGGGATCTATGGCTACACCTTC. Translated, it gives CAWGRVGIYGYTF.

This sequence joins TRBV4-2 and TRBJ2-3; 8 bases agree with TRBD2. Germline CDR1 is LGHNA and CDR2 is YNFKEQ. Trimming took 0 bases from V and 4 from J; bases not matched to a gene: 3. This CDR3 comprises 15 residues. The CDR3 nucleotides read TGTGCCAGCAGCCAAGACCGGGGGGGCCCAGATACGCAGTATTTT. This gives the protein CASSQDRGGPDTQYF.

This chain joins TRBV27 and TRBJ1-2; 9 nucleotides agree with TRBD1. The CDR3 sequence is 16 residues long. Germline values: CDR1 MNHEY, CDR2 SMNVEV (reference sequence). V dropped 0 bases and J dropped 4; count of bases not matched to a gene: 6. Here the CDR3 DNA reads TGTGCCAGCAGTTTATCGAGGACAGGGGCGGTCTATGGCTACACCTTC. Translating it yields CASSLSRTGAVYGYTF.

The genes are TRBV30 and TRBJ2-7, with TRBD2 matching over 7 bases. The J segment lost 7 bases and the V segment lost 8 bases, leaving 23 bases of the junction unmatched. The CDR3 contains 16 residues. CDR1 and CDR2 from the germline V gene are GTSNPN and SVGIG (reference sequence). The CDR3 reads CARSSRGWNGVTEQYF. CDR3 sequence (DNA): TGTGCCCGGTCCTCGCGGGGGTGGAATGGGGTAACTGAGCAGTACTTC. Full variable domain (remainder filled in from reference TRBV30 and TRBJ2-7): SQTIHQWPATLVQPVGSPLSLECTVEGTSNPNLYWYRQAAGRGLQLLFYSVGIGQISSEVPQNLSASRPQDRQFILSSKKLLLSDSGFYLCARSSRGWNGVTEQYFGPGTRLTVT.

V is TRBV27 and J is TRBJ1-2; 9 positions match TRBD1. J was trimmed by 7 bases and V by 5 bases; bases with no gene match: 11. The CDR3 is 15 amino acids. Germline-derived CDR1 and CDR2 are MNHEY and SMNVEV (reference sequence). The CDR3 sequence is CASSPAVGQGGGYTF. The DNA for the CDR3 is TGTGCCAGCAGTCCCGCTGTGGGACAGGGAGGTGGCTACACCTTC.

As for this clone: The junction and the germline gene differ at one end; a read error may be behind it. The chain is built from TRBV5-1 and TRBJ2-7; 9 bases are shared with TRBD1. Looked up from germline, CDR1 is SGHRS and CDR2 is YFSETQ. This CDR3 contains 15 residues. The CDR3 sequence: CASSSTNRGQGYSLF. The CDR3 region has the DNA TGCGCCAGCAGCTCTACCAATCGGGGACAGGGTTATTCACTCTTC. The full variable domain, in which reference TRBV5-1 and TRBJ2-7 provide the parts outside the CDR3, is KAGVTQTPRYLIKTRGQQVTLSCSPISGHRSVSWYQQTPGQGLQFLFEYFSETQRNKGNFPGRFSGRQFSNSRSEMNVSTLELGDSALYLCASSSTNRGQGYSLFGPGTRLTVT.

The V and J genes are TRBV6-1 and TRBJ1-5; maybe TRBD1 (6 bases). Trimming pared 4 bases from V and 2 bases from J, leaving 9 bases between. The CDR3 extends over 14 amino acids. Germline-derived CDR1 and CDR2 are MNHNS and SASEGT. The CDR3 sequence: CASSAGGGNQPQHF. The CDR3 DNA is TGTGCCAGCAGTGCGGGGGGCGGCAATCAGCCCCAGCATTTT.

Concerning this clone itself: The sample has other DNA sequences that encode this CDR3 too. The chain links TRBV13 to TRBJ2-1; D is ambiguous. CDR3 size: 13 residues. Per the germline V gene, CDR1 is PRHDT and CDR2 is FYEKMQ (reference sequence). Trimming stripped 1 base from V and 4 bases from J, with 5 bases between. The CDR3 is CASSLASYNEQFF. CDR3 coding DNA: TGTGCCAGCAGCTTAGCCAGTTACAATGAGCAGTTCTTC.

This chain connects TRBV19 to TRBJ2-7; possibly TRBD1 for D (6 bases). V shed 1 base and J shed 6 bases, with 10 bases lying between them. Germline CDR1 LNHDA, CDR2 SQIVND (reference sequence). The CDR3 contains 13 residues. CDR3 coding DNA: TGTGCCAGTAGTATAGGGTGGACAGCCGAGCAGTACTTC. It specifies CASSIGWTAEQYF.

The V and J genes are TRBV7-9 and TRBJ1-2; 7 bases agree with TRBD1. The CDR3 runs to 14 residues. V shed 4 bases and J 4 bases; nucleotides not matched to a gene: 6. Germline values: CDR1 SEHNR, CDR2 FQNEAQ (reference sequence). DNA of the CDR3: TGTGCCAGCAGCTCCGGACAGGTCCTCTATGGCTACACCTTC. Protein sequence: CASSSGQVLYGYTF.